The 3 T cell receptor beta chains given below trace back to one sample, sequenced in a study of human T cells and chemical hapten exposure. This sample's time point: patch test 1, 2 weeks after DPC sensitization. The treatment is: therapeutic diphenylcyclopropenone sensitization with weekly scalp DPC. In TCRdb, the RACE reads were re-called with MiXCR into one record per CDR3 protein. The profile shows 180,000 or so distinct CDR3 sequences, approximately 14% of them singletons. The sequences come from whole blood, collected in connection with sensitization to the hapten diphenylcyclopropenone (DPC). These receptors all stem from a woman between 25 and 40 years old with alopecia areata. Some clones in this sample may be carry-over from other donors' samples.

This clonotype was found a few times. The DNA of the CDR3 is TGTGCCAGCAGCCAAGAGCCAGACTATGGCTACACCTTC. Amino acids: CASSQEPDYGYTF. V is TRBV3-1 and J is TRBJ1-2; D gene unclear. The V and J ends lost 0 bases and 3 bases respectively, with 5 bases between them. From germline, CDR1 is LGHDT and CDR2 YNNKEL (reference sequence). The CDR3 has 13 amino acids.

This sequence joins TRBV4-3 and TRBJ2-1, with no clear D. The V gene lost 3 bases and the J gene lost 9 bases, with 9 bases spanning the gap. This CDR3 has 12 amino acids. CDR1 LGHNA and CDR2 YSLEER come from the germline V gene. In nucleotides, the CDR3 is TGCGCCAGCAGCCACCCCGGCGGTGAGCAGTTCTTC. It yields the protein CASSHPGGEQFF.

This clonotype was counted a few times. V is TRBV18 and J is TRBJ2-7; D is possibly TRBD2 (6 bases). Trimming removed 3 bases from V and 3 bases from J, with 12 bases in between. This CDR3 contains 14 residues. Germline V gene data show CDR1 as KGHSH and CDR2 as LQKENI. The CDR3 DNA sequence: TGTGCCAGCTCACCTTCCGCGGGGAACTACGAGCAGTACTTC. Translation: CASSPSAGNYEQYF.